This passage covers 2 T cell receptor beta chains from one sample sequenced in a study of T cell responses to AZD1222 COVID-19 vaccine. Sequenced by immunoSEQ multiplex PCR; TCRdb stores in-frame clones only, minus some. The data show over 70,000 clones, around 80% seen once. The sample was peripheral blood, taken 28 days after the second dose of the MenACWY control vaccine. The receptors originated from an adult who received the MenACWY meningococcal vaccine as a control.

This clone was found a few times. The J gene is TRBJ1-2, the V gene TRBV6-5; tentatively, D is TRBD1 (5 bases). This CDR3 contains 15 residues. Germline V gene sequence: CDR1 MNHEY, CDR2 SVGAGI. V lost 7 bases and J lost 3, with 18 bases in between. The CDR3 spells CASNLRQTRDYGYTF. The CDR3 DNA sequence: TGTGCCAGCAACCTAAGACAGACCAGGGACTATGGCTACACCTTC.

The chain joins TRBV7-6 to TRBJ2-7, with TRBD2 matching 8 bases. J lost 2 bases, V lost 2 bases, and 11 bases had no gene match. Germline assignment: CDR1 SGHVS and CDR2 FNYEAQ. This CDR3 region has 17 residues. The CDR3 region has the DNA TGTGCCAGCAGCTTAAACCCACCAGCGGGAGCGACCTACGAGCAGTACTTC. Its translation is CASSLNPPAGATYEQYF.